This T cell receptor beta chain derives from a study of human T cells and chemical hapten exposure. A single record per CDR3 protein comes from TCRdb applying MiXCR to the RACE reads. Counted here are 100,000 to 150,000 distinct CDR3 sequences, approximately 15% occurring once; the ten biggest clones make up roughly 2.8%. Study-level findings and limits: Alopecia affected the donors, so their immune response may differ from healthy people's.

This clonotype showed up many times. The antigen remains unidentified. Time point specified: pre-sensitization, week 0. Treatment of the sample: therapeutic diphenylcyclopropenone sensitization with weekly scalp DPC. The V gene end was trimmed by 4 bases and the J gene end by 3 bases; junction bases not matched to a gene: 13. Germline values: CDR1 SGHNT, CDR2 YENEEA. This CDR3 has 17 amino acids. Sequences were derived from whole blood, sampled in connection with sensitization to the hapten diphenylcyclopropenone (DPC). The receptor was isolated from a woman between 18 and 29 years old with alopecia areata. Some clones in this sample may be carry-over from other donors' samples. V and J are TRBV11-3 and TRBJ2-3, with 7 nucleotides matching TRBD2. In nucleotides, the CDR3 is TGTGCCAGCAGCTCCCGCTACACTAGCGCGAATACAGATACGCAGTATTTT. Its protein is CASSSRYTSANTDTQYF. Full variable domain (rest looked up from reference TRBV11-3 and TRBJ2-3): EAGVVQSPRYKIIEKKQPVAFWCNPISGHNTLYWYLQNLGQGPELLIRYENEEAVDDSQLPKDRFSAERLKGVDSTLKIQPAELGDSAVYLCASSSRYTSANTDTQYFGPGTRLTVL.